A single sample is the source of the 24 T cell receptor beta chains below, sequenced in a study of T cell changes during pregnancy in multiple sclerosis. Here immunoSEQ multiplex PCR was the method, and the copy in TCRdb shows in-frame clones only, minus some. The sample holds about 55,000 clones; 94% are singletons and the top ten take less than 4.5%. The sample in question was CD8+ T cells from peripheral blood mononuclear cells, obtained in the third trimester of pregnancy. These receptors came from a female donor with multiple sclerosis, enrolled in a pregnancy study.

The rearrangement uses TRBV5-1 and TRBJ1-4, with 10 bases lining up with TRBD1. This CDR3 region has 15 residues. Germline CDR1 is SGHRS and CDR2 is YFSETQ. The V and J ends lost 5 bases and 6 bases, in that order; junction bases with no gene match: 7. CDR3 sequence: CASRHRDRGDEKLFF. CDR3 DNA sequence: TGCGCCAGCAGGCATAGGGACAGGGGAGATGAAAAACTGTTTTTT.

The V call is TRBV28, the J call TRBJ2-1, with a tentative D call TRBD2 (5 bases). CDR3 length: 15 amino acids. Germline CDR1 MDHEN, CDR2 SYDVKM. With 5 bases removed from V and 7 bases from J, the gap between germline ends came to 18 bases. For the CDR3, the DNA is TGTGCCAGCAGTCGATCAAGCGGCTTAGGGAATGAGCAGTTCTTC. Its translation is CASSRSSGLGNEQFF.

This clone was seen only once. The chain employs TRBV2 and TRBJ2-7; 8 nucleotides line up with TRBD1. This CDR3 is 15 amino acids long. After removal of 7 bases from V and 1 base from J, the junction contained 9 bases not matched to a gene. Germline V CDR1 and CDR2: SNHLY, FYNNEI. As DNA, the CDR3 is TGTGCCAGCATCCACGCCGGGACAGGTTCCTACGAGCAGTACTTC. The encoded protein is CASIHAGTGSYEQYF.

This chain uses TRBV19 with TRBJ2-7; 13 positions agree with TRBD2. J lost 0 bases, V lost 4 bases, and 3 bases had no gene match. The V gene's germline CDR1 is LNHDA and CDR2 SQIVND (reference sequence). CDR3 length: 16 residues. CDR3 region: CASSNRTSGSSYEQYF. CDR3 DNA: TGTGCCAGTAGTAACCGGACTAGCGGGAGCTCCTACGAGCAGTACTTC.

The chain links TRBV27 to TRBJ2-1, with 11 bases fitting TRBD1. Looked up from germline, CDR1 is MNHEY and CDR2 is SMNVEV (reference sequence). The CDR3 contains 16 residues. V gave up 5 bases and J gave up 10 bases; unmatched junction bases: 13. The CDR3 DNA reads as TGTGCCAGCAGTCCCCTACCGGGACAGGGGGTGAGGGAGCAGTTCTTC. It codes for CASSPLPGQGVREQFF.

This clone has a single count. The CDR3 loop reads CASSLVGQGGDEQYF. DNA of the CDR3: TGTGCCAGCAGCTTAGTAGGACAGGGCGGCGACGAGCAGTACTTC. The gene calls are TRBV7-9 and TRBJ2-7; 8 nucleotides match TRBD1. With V trimmed by 1 base and J by 5 bases, 7 bases remained unmatched. This CDR3 is built from 15 residues. Germline-derived CDR1 and CDR2 are SEHNR and FQNEAQ (reference sequence).

V is TRBV25-1 and J is TRBJ2-7; 9 bases agree with TRBD1. This CDR3 has 16 residues. The junction had 10 bases not matched to a gene; V was cut back by 5 bases and J by 2 bases. Germline CDR1 and CDR2: MGHDK and SYGVNS. The CDR3 region is CASSSPGQGGAYEQYF. CDR3 DNA sequence: TGTGCCAGCAGTTCACCGGGACAGGGAGGTGCCTACGAGCAGTACTTC.

The V call is TRBV10-2, the J call TRBJ2-7; 14 bases match TRBD2. This CDR3 contains 14 residues. Germline loops: CDR1 WSHSY, CDR2 SAAADI. Trimming took 5 bases from V and 6 from J; bases not matched to a gene: 3. The CDR3 nucleotides are TGCGCCAGCAGTTCCGGGACTAGCGGGAGCGAGCAGTACTTC. This encodes CASSSGTSGSEQYF.

This clone is categorized as medium-sized (0.01 to 0.1%). The genes are TRBV28 and TRBJ1-3; D may be TRBD1 (5 bases). The CDR3 runs to 14 residues. Germline lookup yields CDR1 MDHEN and CDR2 SYDVKM. Trimming took 2 bases from V and 1 from J, leaving 6 bases between them. The DNA for the CDR3 is TGTGCCAGCAGTTTAAGGGGTTCTGGAAACACCATATATTTT. It codes for CASSLRGSGNTIYF.

The chain is built from TRBV13 and TRBJ1-1, with D perhaps TRBD1 (6 bases). This CDR3 contains 14 residues. Germline V lookup: CDR1 PRHDT, CDR2 FYEKMQ (reference sequence). V was pared by 5 bases and J by 5 bases, with 15 bases between. CDR3 residues: CASSEVGGRTEAFF. CDR3 nucleotides: TGTGCCAGCAGCGAAGTAGGGGGTCGAACTGAAGCTTTCTTT.

The chain uses TRBV7-3 and TRBJ2-3; 11 bases map to TRBD1. Per the germline V gene, CDR1 is SGHTA and CDR2 is FQGTGA. With 5 bases clipped from V and 3 bases from J, the junction kept 4 bases outside the gene matches. This CDR3 spans 15 amino acids. CDR3 nucleotide sequence: TGTGCCAGCAGCGGGGGACAGGGGGAAACAGATACGCAGTATTTT. The encoded protein is CASSGGQGETDTQYF.

This clone was detected only once. The chain couples TRBV2 to TRBJ2-7; tentatively, D is TRBD2 (6 bases). The length of the CDR3 is 13 residues. V was shortened by 8 bases and J by 3 bases, with 14 bases between the two germline ends. Germline CDR1 reads SNHLY; CDR2 reads FYNNEI. CDR3: CASGSGRGYEQYF. In DNA form, the CDR3 reads TGTGCCAGCGGTAGCGGTCGGGGCTACGAGCAGTACTTC.

The chain recombines TRBV11-2 with TRBJ2-5; D not resolved. V was cut by 6 bases and J by 4 bases, with 9 bases left in between. The CDR3 is 12 amino acids. Germline V gene lookup returns CDR1 SGHAT and CDR2 FQNNGV. CDR3 bases: TGTGCCAGCAGAAAAAGAGTAGAGACCCAGTACTTC. Protein sequence: CASRKRVETQYF. Full variable domain (rest looked up from reference TRBV11-2 and TRBJ2-5): EAGVAQSPRYKIIEKRQSVAFWCNPISGHATLYWYQQILGQGPKLLIQFQNNGVVDDSQLPKDRFSAERLKGVDSTLKIQPAKLEDSAVYLCASRKRVETQYFGPGTRLLVL.

Only one count was recorded for this clone. The chain uses TRBV5-1 and TRBJ2-3, with TRBD1 as a possible D gene (6 bases). The CDR3 covers 16 residues. Trimming left V 0 bases short and J 0 bases short, with 11 bases between. The V gene's germline CDR1 is SGHRS and CDR2 YFSETQ. The CDR3 spells CASSLGQAPSTDTQYF. CDR3 in DNA: TGCGCCAGCAGCTTGGGACAGGCCCCTAGCACAGATACGCAGTATTTT.

The chain joins TRBV7-6 to TRBJ2-7; 10 bases match TRBD1. The V segment lost 5 bases and the J segment 3 bases; nucleotides outside the gene matches: 13. The CDR3 runs to 17 residues. CDR1 is SGHVS, CDR2 FNYEAQ, per germline. In nucleotides, the CDR3 is TGTGCCAGCAGCCCGAGCCCGGGACAGGGGTTTCTCTACGAGCAGTACTTC. It codes for CASSPSPGQGFLYEQYF. Together with reference TRBV7-6 and TRBJ2-7, the CDR3 gives the full variable domain: GAGVSQSPRYKVTKRGQDVALRCDPISGHVSLYWYRQALGQGPEFLTYFNYEAQQDKSGLPNDRFSAERPEGSISTLTIQRTEQRDSAMYRCASSPSPGQGFLYEQYFGPGTRLTVT.

The chain uses TRBV7-9 and TRBJ2-7; 10 bases are shared with TRBD1. Unmatched junction bases numbered 15, after V lost 8 bases and J lost 2 bases. The CDR3 has 17 amino acids. Per the germline V gene, CDR1 is SEHNR and CDR2 is FQNEAQ (reference sequence). CDR3 loop: CASPPGARDRGPYEQYF. The CDR3 DNA sequence: TGTGCCAGCCCCCCTGGGGCCCGGGACAGGGGTCCCTACGAGCAGTACTTC.

The V call is TRBV2, the J call TRBJ1-2; D is perhaps TRBD1 (5 bases). The CDR3 has 13 residues. Germline V lookup: CDR1 SNHLY, CDR2 FYNNEI. V shed 4 bases and J shed 4 bases, with 10 bases lying between them. CDR3 coding DNA: TGTGCCAGCAGTGTCCAGGGCAGCTATGGCTACACCTTC. Translation gives CASSVQGSYGYTF.

This chain uses TRBV5-1 with TRBJ2-1; TRBD1 agrees at 7 bases. CDR1 and CDR2 (germline): SGHRS, YFSETQ. Trimming removed 0 bases from V and 2 bases from J; junction bases left unmatched: 2. The CDR3 spans 15 residues. Here the CDR3 DNA reads TGCGCCAGCAGCTTGGAACAGGGGCCCTACAATGAGCAGTTCTTC. Amino acid sequence: CASSLEQGPYNEQFF.

This chain uses TRBV7-2 with TRBJ1-5; no firm D call. The CDR3 is 13 residues long. Trimming cost V 1 base and J 4 bases, with 5 bases left between them. Germline values: CDR1 SGHTA, CDR2 FQGNSA. CDR3 in DNA: TGTGCCAGCAGCTTAGGAGATAATCAGCCCCAGCATTTT. Its translation is CASSLGDNQPQHF.

The chain employs TRBV27 and TRBJ2-2; D remains unclear. Trimming cost V 2 bases and J 5 bases, with 6 bases left between them. The CDR3 sequence is 13 residues long. Germline values: CDR1 MNHEY, CDR2 SMNVEV (reference sequence). CDR3 region: CASSLIGTGELFF. CDR3 coding DNA: TGTGCCAGCAGTTTAATCGGGACCGGGGAGCTGTTTTTT.

The rearrangement uses TRBV6-5 and TRBJ2-2, with 7 positions matching TRBD1. V shed 0 bases, J shed 6 bases, and the junction held 1 base outside the gene matches. CDR3 size: 14 residues. CDR1 is MNHEY, CDR2 SVGAGI, per germline. In DNA, the CDR3 is TGTGCCAGCAGTTACTCAAGGGGGCCCGGGGAGCTGTTTTTT. This codes for CASSYSRGPGELFF.

Written as DNA, the CDR3 is TGTGCCAGCAGCTTAGTTCGGGATAACTACGAGCAGTACTTC. This sequence encodes CASSLVRDNYEQYF. The gene calls are TRBV11-1 and TRBJ2-7, with a possible D match to TRBD2 (5 bases). The germline V gene has CDR1 SGHAT and CDR2 FQDESV (reference sequence). With 1 base removed from V and 3 bases from J, the gap between germline ends came to 10 bases. The CDR3 extends over 14 amino acids.

This chain connects TRBV29-1 to TRBJ2-2; D is undetermined. Germline-derived CDR1 and CDR2 are SQVTM and ANQGSEA. V shed 6 bases and J shed 2 bases, with 19 bases lying between them. CDR3 length equals 16 residues. The DNA for the CDR3 is TGCAGCGTAGAGGTTACGGAGACCCTTAACACCGGGGAGCTGTTTTTT. Translation gives CSVEVTETLNTGELFF.

The V and J genes are TRBV25-1 and TRBJ2-7; 8 nucleotides line up with TRBD2. The junction had 5 bases not matched to a gene; V was cut back by 4 bases and J by 3 bases. CDR3 size: 14 residues. Germline V gives CDR1 MGHDK, CDR2 SYGVNS. The CDR3 sequence is CASSVGLALYEQYF. CDR3 DNA sequence: TGTGCCAGCAGTGTCGGACTAGCACTCTACGAGCAGTACTTC.